Following are 2 T cell receptor beta chains from one sample sequenced in a study of blood T cell repertoires in COVID-19. Only in-frame clones appear in the TCRdb table, and some are missing; sequencing was by immunoSEQ multiplex PCR. Of more than 300,000 clones in the sample, roughly 90% were seen once. The sequencing input was PBMCs or T cells enriched from blood (not recorded which). Receptors were obtained from a young woman who had been exposed to COVID-19.

This chain links TRBV19 with TRBJ1-6; perhaps TRBD1 as D (6 bases). Trimming stripped 7 bases from V and 6 bases from J, with 13 bases between. The CDR3 sequence is 14 residues long. The germline CDR1 and CDR2 sequences are LNHDA and SQIVND (reference sequence). This chain's CDR3 is CASTHSGVNSPLHF. In DNA, the CDR3 is TGTGCCAGTACTCACTCAGGGGTTAATTCACCCCTCCACTTT.

This chain connects TRBV29-1 to TRBJ2-1; no clear D. Trimming left V 4 bases short and J 5 bases short, with 9 bases between. Germline V lookup: CDR1 SQVTM, CDR2 ANQGSEA. The CDR3 totals 12 residues. The DNA of the CDR3 is TGCAGCGTTGTGCGTCTGGACAATGAGCAGTTCTTC. This translates into CSVVRLDNEQFF.